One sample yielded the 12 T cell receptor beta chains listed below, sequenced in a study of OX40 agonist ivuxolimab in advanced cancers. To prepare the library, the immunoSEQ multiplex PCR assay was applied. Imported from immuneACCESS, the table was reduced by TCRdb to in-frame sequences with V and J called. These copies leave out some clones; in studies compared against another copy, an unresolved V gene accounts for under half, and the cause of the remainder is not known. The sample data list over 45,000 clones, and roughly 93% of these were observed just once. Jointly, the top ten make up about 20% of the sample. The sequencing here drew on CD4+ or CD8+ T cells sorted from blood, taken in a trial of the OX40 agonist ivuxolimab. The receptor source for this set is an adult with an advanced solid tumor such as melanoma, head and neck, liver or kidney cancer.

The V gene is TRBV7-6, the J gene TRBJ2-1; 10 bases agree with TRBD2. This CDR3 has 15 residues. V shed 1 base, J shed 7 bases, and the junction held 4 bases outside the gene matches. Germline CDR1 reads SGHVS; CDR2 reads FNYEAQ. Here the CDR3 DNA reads TGTGCCAGCAGCTTAGTAGCGGGAGGTGTGAATGAGCAGTTCTTC. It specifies CASSLVAGGVNEQFF.

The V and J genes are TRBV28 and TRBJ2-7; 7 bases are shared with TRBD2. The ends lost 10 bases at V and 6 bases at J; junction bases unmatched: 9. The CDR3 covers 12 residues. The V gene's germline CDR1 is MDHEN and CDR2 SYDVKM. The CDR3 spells CAISEAGSEQYF. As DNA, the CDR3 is TGTGCCATCTCCGAAGCGGGAAGCGAGCAGTACTTC.

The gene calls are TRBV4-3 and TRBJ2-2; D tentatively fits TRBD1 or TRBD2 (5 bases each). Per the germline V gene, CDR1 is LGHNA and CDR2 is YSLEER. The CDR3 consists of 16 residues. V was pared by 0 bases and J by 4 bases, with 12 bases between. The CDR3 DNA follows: TGCGCCAGCAGCCAAGATTGGGGGATAAGCACCGGGGAGCTGTTTTTT. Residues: CASSQDWGISTGELFF.

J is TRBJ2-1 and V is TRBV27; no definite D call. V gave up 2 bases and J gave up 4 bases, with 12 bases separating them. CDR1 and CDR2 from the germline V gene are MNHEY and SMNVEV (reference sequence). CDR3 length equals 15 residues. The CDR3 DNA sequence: TGTGCCAGCAGTTTACGGCCCGACAAGTACAATGAGCAGTTCTTC. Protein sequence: CASSLRPDKYNEQFF.

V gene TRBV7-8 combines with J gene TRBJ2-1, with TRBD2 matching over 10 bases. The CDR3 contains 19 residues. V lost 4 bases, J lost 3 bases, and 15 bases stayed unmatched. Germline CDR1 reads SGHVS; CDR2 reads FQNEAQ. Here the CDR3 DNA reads TGTGCCAGCAGCTCCCTACTAGCGGGAACTCAAGCTCGCTACAATGAGCAGTTCTTC. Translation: CASSSLLAGTQARYNEQFF. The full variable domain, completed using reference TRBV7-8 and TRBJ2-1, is GAGVSQSPRYKVAKRGQDVALRCDPISGHVSLFWYQQALGQGPEFLTYFQNEAQLDKSGLPSDRFFAERPEGSVSTLKIQRTQQEDSAVYLCASSSLLAGTQARYNEQFFGPGTRLTVL.

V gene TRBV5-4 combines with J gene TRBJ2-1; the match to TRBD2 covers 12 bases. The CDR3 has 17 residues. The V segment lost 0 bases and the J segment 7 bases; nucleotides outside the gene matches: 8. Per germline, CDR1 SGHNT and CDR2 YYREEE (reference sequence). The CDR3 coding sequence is TGTGCCAGCAGCTTGGGCCGGTGGCTAGCGGGAGGGAATGAGCAGTTCTTC. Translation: CASSLGRWLAGGNEQFF.

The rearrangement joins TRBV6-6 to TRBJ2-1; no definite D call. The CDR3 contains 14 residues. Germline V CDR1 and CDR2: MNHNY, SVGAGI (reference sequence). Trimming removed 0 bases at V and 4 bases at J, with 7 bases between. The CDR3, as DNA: TGTGCCAGCAGTTACTCGAACGATTACAATGAGCAGTTCTTC. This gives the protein CASSYSNDYNEQFF.

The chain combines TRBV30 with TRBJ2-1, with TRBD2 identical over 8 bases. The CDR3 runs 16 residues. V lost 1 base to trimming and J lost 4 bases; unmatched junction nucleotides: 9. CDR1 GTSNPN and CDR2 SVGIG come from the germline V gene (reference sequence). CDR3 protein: CAWSASPGLGYNEQFF. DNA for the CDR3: TGTGCCTGGAGTGCCTCCCCGGGACTAGGGTACAATGAGCAGTTCTTC.

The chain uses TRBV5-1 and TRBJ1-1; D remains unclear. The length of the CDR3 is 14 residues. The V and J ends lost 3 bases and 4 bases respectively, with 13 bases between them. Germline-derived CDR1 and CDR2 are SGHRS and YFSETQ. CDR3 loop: CASSSTGFGTEAFF. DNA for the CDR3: TGCGCCAGCAGCTCGACGGGGTTTGGCACTGAAGCTTTCTTT.

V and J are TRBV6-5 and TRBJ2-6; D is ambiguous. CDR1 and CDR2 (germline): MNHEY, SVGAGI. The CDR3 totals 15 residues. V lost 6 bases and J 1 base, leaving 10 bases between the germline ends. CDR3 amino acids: CASRPQNSGANVLTF. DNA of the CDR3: TGTGCCAGCAGACCCCAAAATTCTGGGGCCAACGTCCTGACTTTC.

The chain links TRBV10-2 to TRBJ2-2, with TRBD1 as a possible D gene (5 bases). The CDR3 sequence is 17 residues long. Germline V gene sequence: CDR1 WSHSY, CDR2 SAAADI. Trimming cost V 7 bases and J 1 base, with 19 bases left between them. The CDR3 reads CASIREGARRNTGELFF. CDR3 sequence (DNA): TGCGCCAGCATCAGAGAAGGGGCCCGACGGAACACCGGGGAGCTGTTTTTT.

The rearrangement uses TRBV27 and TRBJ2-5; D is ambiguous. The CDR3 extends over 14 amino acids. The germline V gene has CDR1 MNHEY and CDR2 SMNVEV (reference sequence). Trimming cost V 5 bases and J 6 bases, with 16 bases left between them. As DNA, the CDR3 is TGTGCCAGCAGTACCCTGGCGAGCGTGCAGACCCAGTACTTC. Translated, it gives CASSTLASVQTQYF.